This T cell receptor beta chain was found in a study of T cell repertoires and Cas9 in healthy adults. At the level of the study: Characterization of SpCas9-reactive CD4 and CD8 T cells covered multi-effector potency, cytotoxicity and lineage.

Clones were read by immunoSEQ multiplex PCR, and TCRdb kept only the in-frame ones, dropping some. This table has tens of thousands of clones, 91% appearing once. Germline-derived CDR1 and CDR2 are LNHDA and SQIVND (reference sequence). V was clipped by 6 bases and J by 0 bases, with 15 bases between them. The CDR3 loop spans 16 amino acids. As regards this clone: Its antigen is undetermined.

The study's findings and limits: Reportedly, SpCas9-reactive effector T cell proliferation and function were mitigated by SpCas9-reactive Tregs in vitro.

The source is a human donor in good health. Sequencing was performed on CD4+ effector T cells (CD127+, CD25-, CD137-, CD154-) from PBMCs; culture status not recorded. The rearrangement uses TRBV19 and TRBJ1-5; D gene unclear. This chain's CDR3 is CASSDGRGYSNQPQHF. CDR3 sequence (DNA): TGTGCCAGTAGCGATGGGAGAGGATATAGCAATCAGCCCCAGCATTTT.